The 17 T cell receptor beta chains reported below all come from one sample, sequenced in a study of OX40 agonist ivuxolimab in advanced cancers. Clones were sequenced by immunoSEQ multiplex PCR, and TCRdb holds only the in-frame ones, with some missing. The table lists tens of thousands of clones, approximately 80% of them singletons. Sequencing used CD4+ or CD8+ T cells sorted from blood, obtained in a trial of the OX40 agonist ivuxolimab. The receptors were gathered from an adult with an advanced solid tumor such as melanoma, head and neck, liver or kidney cancer.

Worth noting for this clone: In the same sample, other DNA sequences code for this CDR3. The gene calls are TRBV6-5 and TRBJ1-3; tentatively, D is TRBD1 (6 bases). CDR1 is MNHEY and CDR2 is SVGAGI in the germline V gene. The V and J ends lost 6 bases and 4 bases respectively, with 10 bases between them. CDR3 length: 13 amino acids. The DNA of the CDR3 is TGTGCCAGCAGCACAGGGCCGGGAAACACCATATATTTT. This encodes CASSTGPGNTIYF.

The genes are TRBV19 and TRBJ2-6; 9 bases line up with TRBD1. CDR3 length: 17 amino acids. Germline CDR1 reads LNHDA; CDR2 reads SQIVND (reference sequence). Losses at the gene ends were 4 bases for V and 3 bases for J; bases not matched to a gene: 7. The DNA for the CDR3 is TGTGCCAGTAGTACTAGGACAGGGGAGGGTGGGGCCAACGTCCTGACTTTC. It codes for CASSTRTGEGGANVLTF.

The chain employs TRBV10-2 and TRBJ1-2, with 8 bases identical to TRBD1. Germline values: CDR1 WSHSY, CDR2 SAAADI. V dropped 5 bases and J dropped 8; count of bases not matched to a gene: 7. This CDR3 contains 13 residues. The CDR3 DNA reads TGCGCCAGCAGTCGGCAGGGGGCGGAGGGCTACACCTTC. The encoded protein is CASSRQGAEGYTF.

This chain connects TRBV11-1 to TRBJ1-1; no clear D. CDR1 is SGHAT and CDR2 is FQDESV in the germline V gene (reference sequence). The CDR3 covers 13 residues. V lost 1 base and J lost 0, with 3 bases in between. The CDR3 reads CASSLDLNTEAFF. The CDR3 bases are TGTGCCAGCAGCTTAGACCTGAACACTGAAGCTTTCTTT.

The V and J genes are TRBV5-6 and TRBJ1-6, with TRBD1 matching 8 bases. Losses at the gene ends were 2 bases for V and 8 bases for J; bases not matched to a gene: 3. This CDR3 contains 14 residues. CDR1 and CDR2 from the germline V gene are SGHDT and YYEEEE. The CDR3 sequence is CASSLGQGDSPLHF. Here the CDR3 DNA reads TGTGCCAGCAGCTTAGGACAGGGTGATTCACCCCTCCACTTT.

The V gene is TRBV5-1, the J gene TRBJ1-2; D gene ambiguous. Germline CDR1 reads SGHRS; CDR2 reads YFSETQ. This CDR3 is 12 amino acids long. V lost 0 bases to trimming and J lost 6 bases, with 6 bases between them. This CDR3 reads CASSLGRDGYTF. For the CDR3, the DNA is TGCGCCAGCAGCTTGGGTAGGGATGGCTACACCTTC.

This rearrangement joins TRBV7-9 to TRBJ1-4, with 9 bases fitting TRBD1. This CDR3 is built from 14 residues. Per germline, CDR1 SEHNR and CDR2 FQNEAQ (reference sequence). Unmatched junction bases numbered 7, after V lost 6 bases and J lost 8 bases. CDR3: CASSLQGAGEKLFF. In DNA, the CDR3 is TGTGCCAGCAGTCTACAGGGGGCGGGAGAAAAACTGTTTTTT.

The V call is TRBV10-3, the J call TRBJ1-1, with 7 bases that match TRBD1. The CDR3 is 13 amino acids. The germline V gene encodes CDR1 ENHRY and CDR2 SYGVKD. V trimming: 6 bases; J trimming: 1 base; junction bases outside the gene matches: 2. CDR3 region: CAIRGQKNTEAFF. In DNA, the CDR3 is TGTGCCATCAGGGGACAGAAGAACACTGAAGCTTTCTTT.

The chain combines TRBV5-1 with TRBJ1-3; D is unresolved. Trimming pared 0 bases from V and 0 bases from J, leaving 7 bases between. Germline V gene lookup returns CDR1 SGHRS and CDR2 YFSETQ. The CDR3 runs to 15 residues. The CDR3 is CASSLGQSSGNTIYF. The CDR3 DNA follows: TGCGCCAGCAGCTTGGGGCAGAGCTCTGGAAACACCATATATTTT. Drawing the rest from reference TRBV5-1 and TRBJ1-3, the complete variable domain is KAGVTQTPRYLIKTRGQQVTLSCSPISGHRSVSWYQQTPGQGLQFLFEYFSETQRNKGNFPGRFSGRQFSNSRSEMNVSTLELGDSALYLCASSLGQSSGNTIYFGEGSWLTVV.

The chain employs TRBV6-5 and TRBJ1-1, with TRBD1 matching over 7 bases. Losses at the gene ends were 5 bases for V and 8 bases for J; bases not matched to a gene: 8. This CDR3 contains 13 residues. CDR1 is MNHEY and CDR2 is SVGAGI in the germline V gene. The CDR3, as DNA: TGTGCCAGCAGTATAGACAGGGTCCGCGAAGCTTTCTTT. Protein: CASSIDRVREAFF.

This chain connects TRBV18 to TRBJ1-5; a possible D gene is TRBD1 (6 bases). V was trimmed by 2 bases and J by 2 bases, leaving 10 bases between them. The germline gives CDR1 KGHSH, CDR2 LQKENI. This CDR3 has 15 amino acids. In DNA form, the CDR3 reads TGTGCCAGCTCACCAAGACAGGAGGGCAATCAGCCCCAGCATTTT. This translates into CASSPRQEGNQPQHF.

V is TRBV19 and J is TRBJ2-2, with a tentative D call TRBD1 (5 bases). Germline CDR1 and CDR2: LNHDA and SQIVND (reference sequence). The CDR3 is made up of 13 amino acids. V lost 1 base to trimming and J lost 6 bases, with 6 bases between them. The CDR3 here is CASSIAGPGELFF. In DNA form, the CDR3 reads TGTGCCAGTAGTATAGCAGGGCCCGGGGAGCTGTTTTTT.

The chain has TRBV4-3 and TRBJ2-7; no reliable D call. Trimming cost V 0 bases and J 4 bases, with 7 bases left between them. This CDR3 has 13 amino acids. Germline assignment: CDR1 LGHNA and CDR2 YSLEER. CDR3: CASSQDSRYEQYF. The CDR3 nucleotides read TGCGCCAGCAGCCAAGATTCGCGGTACGAGCAGTACTTC.

V is TRBV5-5 and J is TRBJ1-5; tentative D call: TRBD1 (5 bases). Trimming stripped 4 bases from V and 12 bases from J, with 11 bases between. Germline V gene sequence: CDR1 SGHKS, CDR2 YYEKEE (reference sequence). The CDR3 length is 11 residues. The CDR3 bases are TGTGCCAGCAGCGGAGGGGTTCTCCAGCATTTT. Translation gives CASSGGVLQHF.

The CDR3 spells CASSLSTGAHGYTF. CDR3 DNA: TGTGCCAGCAGTTTGTCGACAGGGGCCCATGGCTACACCTTC. The chain is built from TRBV28 and TRBJ1-2, with TRBD1 matching 8 bases. The junction had 6 bases not matched to a gene; V was cut back by 3 bases and J by 6 bases. Germline values: CDR1 MDHEN, CDR2 SYDVKM. The CDR3 is 14 amino acids.

V usage is TRBV18 and J usage is TRBJ1-2, with D hard to call. The CDR3 is made up of 15 amino acids. Between the trimmed V and J ends, which lost 2 bases and 2 bases, there was a span of 12 bases. CDR1 and CDR2 (germline): KGHSH, LQKENI. The CDR3 DNA is TGTGCCAGCTCACCATTTAAGCAACAGAACTATGGCTACACCTTC. Amino acids: CASSPFKQQNYGYTF. The whole variable domain, remainder taken from reference TRBV18 and TRBJ1-2, is NAGVMQNPRHLVRRRGQEARLRCSPMKGHSHVYWYRQLPEEGLKFMVYLQKENIIDESGMPKERFSAEFPKEGPSILRIQQVVRGDSAAYFCASSPFKQQNYGYTFGSGTRLTVV.

This chain joins TRBV5-1 and TRBJ2-5, with TRBD2 matching 8 bases. The CDR3 has 17 residues. CDR1 and CDR2 (germline): SGHRS, YFSETQ. The V and J ends lost 0 bases and 4 bases, in that order; junction bases with no gene match: 11. CDR3 nucleotide sequence: TGCGCCAGCAGCTTGGGGGTCGGCGGGAGGTCAGGAGAGACCCAGTACTTC. It codes for CASSLGVGGRSGETQYF.